This T cell receptor (beta chain) was documented in a study of tissue T cells after allogeneic stem cell transplantation. At the level of the study: Enrolled prospectively were adult allogeneic hematopoietic cell transplant recipients whose graft-versus-host disease was steroid-refractory. Gastrointestinal graft-versus-host disease was present in all patients, each treated with several therapy lines. Study findings and constraints: In patients and mice, blood and spleen missed much of tissue repertoire. The patient cohort was small and clinically heterogeneous, with limited sampling depth.

Sequencing was performed with immunoSEQ multiplex PCR; in TCRdb, only in-frame clones are kept and a portion is missing. Of some 43,000 clones in the sample, 92% were seen once. This clone was recorded only once. Its antigen is unidentified. Germline V gene sequence: CDR1 LGHNA, CDR2 YSLEER. The length of the CDR3 is 17 residues. Trimming cost V 0 bases and J 7 bases, with 19 bases left between them. The V and J genes are TRBV4-3 and TRBJ2-1, with D unclear. The TCR was taken from a woman between 35 and 70 years old who later had graft-versus-host disease after an allogeneic stem cell transplant. This material consisted of blood, taken before transplantation. The CDR3: CASSQDLSPSGGNEQFF. DNA for the CDR3: TGCGCCAGCAGCCAAGATCTTAGTCCTTCCGGTGGTAATGAGCAGTTCTTC.